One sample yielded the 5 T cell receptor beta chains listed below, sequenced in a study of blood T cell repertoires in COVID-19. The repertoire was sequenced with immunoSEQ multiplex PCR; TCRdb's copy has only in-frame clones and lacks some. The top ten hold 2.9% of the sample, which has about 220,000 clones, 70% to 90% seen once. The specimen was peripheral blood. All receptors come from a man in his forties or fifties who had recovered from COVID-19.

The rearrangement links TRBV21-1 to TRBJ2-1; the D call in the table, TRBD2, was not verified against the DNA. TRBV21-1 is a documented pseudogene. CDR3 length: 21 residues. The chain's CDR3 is CASSNRRRLAGGPRSYNEQFF. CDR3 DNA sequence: TGTGCCAGCAGCAACCGACGCAGGCTAGCGGGAGGGCCTCGCTCCTACAATGAGCAGTTCTTC.

The CDR3 coding sequence is TGTGCCACCAGTGATTCCCTATCAGGAATCGTCCAAGAGACCCAGTACTTC. Protein sequence: CATSDSLSGIVQETQYF. V is TRBV24-1 and J is TRBJ2-5; D gene uncertain. With 2 bases removed from V and 1 base from J, the gap between germline ends came to 16 bases. Germline V gives CDR1 KGHDR, CDR2 SFDVKD. The CDR3 sequence is 17 residues long.

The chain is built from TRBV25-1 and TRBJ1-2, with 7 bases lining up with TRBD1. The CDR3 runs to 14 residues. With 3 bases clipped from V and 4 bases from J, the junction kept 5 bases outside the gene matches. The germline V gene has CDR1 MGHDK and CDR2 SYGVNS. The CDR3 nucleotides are TGTGCCAGCAGTGACTCCGGGACAGCCTATGGCTACACCTTC. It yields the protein CASSDSGTAYGYTF.

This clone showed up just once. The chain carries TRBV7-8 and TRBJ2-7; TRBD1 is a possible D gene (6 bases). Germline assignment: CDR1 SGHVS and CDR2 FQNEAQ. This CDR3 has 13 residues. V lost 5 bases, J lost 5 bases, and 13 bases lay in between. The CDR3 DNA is TGTGCCAGCAGCAACAGGGTCAGCCACGAGCAGTACTTC. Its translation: CASSNRVSHEQYF.

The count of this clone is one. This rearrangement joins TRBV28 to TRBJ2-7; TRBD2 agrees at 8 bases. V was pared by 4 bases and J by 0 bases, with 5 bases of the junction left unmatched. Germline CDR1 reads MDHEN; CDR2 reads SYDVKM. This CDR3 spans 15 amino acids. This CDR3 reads CASSYPAGASYEQYF. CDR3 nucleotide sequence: TGTGCCAGCAGTTACCCAGCGGGAGCCTCCTACGAGCAGTACTTC.